This T cell receptor (beta chain) derives from a study of CD8+ T cells in alopecia areata (dated by TCRdb to 2016 to 2019). Regarding the study in general: The study used high-throughput TCRbeta sequencing to examine T cell clonal expansion in alopecia areata, in both the C3H/HeJ mouse model and human patients. Amplification of TCRbeta CDR3 regions was done by immunoSEQ multiplex PCR using 35 Vbeta forward primers and 13 Jbeta reverse primers. The RNA source kit depended on sample type: the PAXgene miRNA kit for fixed scalp, the miRNeasy kit for PBMCs, and the RNeasy kit for mouse skin. Clonality in the scalp was compared among normal scalp (n=4), patchy alopecia areata scalp (n=8), and alopecia totalis/universalis scalp (n=8). Human TCRbeta sequencing covered scalp tissue and sorted CD4+ and CD8+ peripheral blood T cells from patchy and totalis/universalis alopecia areata patients and healthy controls. The full study reports these points: TCR sequences shared between patients were less clear than in mice, possibly partly because of HLA diversity in the patient population. Compared with normal scalp, lesional scalp had higher clonality and more expanded CD8+ clones, particularly in alopecia totalis/universalis, a pattern that suggests antigenic drive. Resident alphabeta T cells in normal human skin are also sequenced, complicating scalp TCR repertoire analysis, unlike mouse skin dominated by gammadelta T cells.

This clone was recorded a few times. This clone's antigen is unknown. Per-nucleotide qualities are absent, and no much larger clonotype sits a single base away. Library construction relied on the immunoSEQ multiplex PCR assay. RNA was extracted from all samples and reverse transcribed into cDNA, which served as template for TCR sequencing. SuperScript III was used to make first-strand cDNA, primed with a 2:1 mix of oligo-dT and random hexamers. A synthetic immune receptor repertoire was used to gauge amplification bias, and whatever bias remained was removed computationally. The study's processing was this. Raw reads were preprocessed for error removal, and CDR3 was defined according to IMGT conventions as running from the conserved cysteine to phenylalanine. Clonality was calculated as 1 minus Shannon entropy normalized by log2 of the number of productive unique TCRs. CD4 or CD8 identity of scalp clones was inferred by cross-referencing scalp TCRbeta sequences with sorted blood CD4 and CD8 repertoires. This immuneACCESS table, as held by TCRdb, lists in-frame sequences with V and J called but not all clones. Of the missing ones, under half trace to an unresolved V gene in checked studies; the others have no known cause. V and J calls and clone size follow that table, whereas D and trimming were derived from the DNA. This sample lists roughly 150,000 clones; 55% were detected once. In total, the top ten clones hold about 4.4% of the sample.

After PBMCs were isolated by density centrifugation and stained for CD3, CD4 and CD8, a FACSAria was used to sort CD4+ and CD8+ T cells. Unaffected controls provided scalp biopsies and blood samples. Its CDR3 holds 15 amino acids, cysteine through phenylalanine. Only the CDR3 region is kept as DNA, spanning 45 bases read in frame from base 1. The germline V gene provides CDR1 LGHNA and CDR2 YNFKEQ. Germline trimming amounts to 2 bases on V and 0 bases on J, with 2 as the count of junction bases outside the gene matches. Recombination joined TRBV4-2 with TRBJ2-7; TRBD1 lines up with 9 middle nucleotides. This TCR came from a human donor in good health. Sequenced input: CD4+ T cells sorted from blood. The CDR3 region has the sequence CASSQRDRVSYEQYF. The base sequence is TGTGCCAGCAGCCAACGGGACAGGGTCTCCTACGAGCAGTACTTC.